This T cell receptor (beta chain) appears in the sequencing data of a study of cytomegalovirus exposure and HLA in healthy donors. As regards this clone: Its matching antigen is unknown.

This CDR3 comprises 15 residues. Trimming took 4 bases from V and 0 from J, leaving 10 bases between them. The V gene's germline CDR1 is SGHTA and CDR2 FQGNSA. Findings of the study overall: Among TCR sequences, most were rare, though some public TCRs appeared in many donors. With high specificity and sensitivity, the classifier reportedly diagnosed cytomegalovirus status. Follow-up analysis found HLA locus-dependent TCR association rates, highest for DRB1 and lowest for HLA-C.

The PCR employed 60 Vbeta primers together with 13 Jbeta primers. Profiling relied on immunoSEQ multiplex PCR, and the TCRdb table lists in-frame clones only, not all of them. The sample records about 130,000 clones, around 82% being singletons. The sequencing input was PBMCs. This clonotype originated in a boy aged 10-17 years in good health and CMV-seronegative. This sequence joins TRBV7-2 and TRBJ2-1; perhaps TRBD2 as D (5 bases). CDR3 residues: CASSSSGYSYNEQFF. The CDR3 DNA reads as TGTGCCAGCAGCTCCAGCGGCTACTCCTACAATGAGCAGTTCTTC.